Sequencing of this T cell receptor (beta chain) was carried out in a study of blood T cell repertoires in COVID-19. Overall study: PBMCs, B-cell-depleted T cells, or T cells provided the cDNA or gDNA that made up the material.

In the original analysis: Amplification of reference gene primers was used by the study to estimate nucleated cell counts. Sequencing used immunoSEQ multiplex PCR; TCRdb keeps in-frame clones, though not all of them. The DNA was the basis for D and trimming; V, J and clone size are from that table. The table includes about 270,000 clones, 86% detected once. Seattle patient enrollment occurred during active infection, with longitudinal follow-up thereafter. The CDR3 is 13 residues long. V gave up 5 bases and J gave up 4 bases, with 11 bases separating them. The sample consisted of peripheral blood. The source is a woman at least 80 years old with COVID-19, enrolled during active disease. The V call is TRBV12-3 or TRBV12-4, the J call TRBJ1-2; a weak D match, TRBD1 (5 bases). The CDR3 region has the DNA TGTGCCAGCAGTCCCGACAGCCTCTATGGCTACACCTTC. Protein product: CASSPDSLYGYTF.